A single sample gave rise to the 10 T cell receptor beta chains below, sequenced in a study of identical twins (dated by TCRdb to 2016 to 2017). The method behind the library was 5' RACE. TCRdb names Illumina HiSeq 2000 as the instrument used. TCRdb redid the processing of the public reads, applying fastp at Q25 and MiXCR, and retained in-frame beta chains. A single entry per CDR3 protein holds the most common genes and DNA from its merged rows. The sample table holds roughly 710,000 distinct CDR3 sequences, of which around 5.7% were seen once. Roughly 1.6% of the sample rests with the top ten. The sequenced sample was naive T cells sorted from blood. The cell subset or site label of this sample denotes: cells isolated with a human naive T-cell isolation kit. These receptors were collected from a man aged 18 to 30 in good health.

This clonotype was found many times. The chain carries TRBV18 and TRBJ2-3, with D unclear. Germline V gene sequence: CDR1 KGHSH, CDR2 LQKENI. The V gene lost 3 bases and the J gene lost 2 bases, with 6 bases spanning the gap. The CDR3 runs 13 residues. This chain's CDR3 is CASSPGNTDTQYF. The DNA for the CDR3 is TGTGCCAGCTCACCCGGAAACACAGATACGCAGTATTTT.

This clonotype was recorded at least ten times. The V and J genes are TRBV20-1 and TRBJ1-2, with TRBD1 matching 8 bases. The CDR3 spans 15 residues. The germline V gene encodes CDR1 DFQATT and CDR2 SNEGSKA (reference sequence). V was clipped by 2 bases and J by 6 bases; unmatched bases: 11. This CDR3 reads CSARFPGQEFNGYTF. CDR3 sequence (DNA): TGCAGTGCTAGATTTCCGGGACAGGAGTTCAATGGCTACACCTTC.

The CDR3, as DNA: TGTGCCAGTAGTATCGGACAGGGGAACACTGAAGCTTTCTTT. Its translation is CASSIGQGNTEAFF. The chain carries TRBV19 and TRBJ1-1; TRBD1 agrees at 8 bases. The CDR3 is made up of 14 amino acids. With 3 bases clipped from V and 1 base from J, the junction kept 1 base outside the gene matches. Germline V lookup: CDR1 LNHDA, CDR2 SQIVND (reference sequence).

The chain carries TRBV11-2 and TRBJ2-3; 7 bases match TRBD1. The V and J ends lost 4 bases and 0 bases, in that order; junction bases with no gene match: 4. Germline values: CDR1 SGHAT, CDR2 FQNNGV. The CDR3 extends over 15 amino acids. The CDR3, as DNA: TGTGCCAGCAGCTCGGGACAGATTAGCACAGATACGCAGTATTTT. It encodes CASSSGQISTDTQYF.

Many counts were recorded for this clonotype. The V and J genes are TRBV12-3 or TRBV12-4 and TRBJ2-3; unclear D gene. V lost 5 bases and J 8 bases, leaving 11 bases between the germline ends. This CDR3 spans 12 amino acids. The CDR3, as DNA: TGTGCCAGCAGTCCCCCCATGGGTACGCAGTATTTT. Translated, it gives CASSPPMGTQYF.

V is TRBV12-3 or TRBV12-4 and J is TRBJ2-3, with D possibly TRBD2 on 8 matching bases. This CDR3 spans 21 amino acids. Trimming stripped 3 bases from V and 0 bases from J, with 28 bases between. CDR3 DNA: TGTGCCAGCAGTTTCCTCACCGGACAGGTTTGGGCGGGAGGTAGCACAGATACGCAGTATTTT. Translated, it gives CASSFLTGQVWAGGSTDTQYF.

This clonotype came up many times. The chain links TRBV29-1 to TRBJ2-2, with a possible D match to TRBD1 (6 bases). Germline V lookup: CDR1 SQVTM, CDR2 ANQGSEA. The CDR3 is 12 amino acids. Trimming stripped 5 bases from V and 5 bases from J, with 9 bases between. The CDR3 sequence: CSVPDRTGELFF. CDR3 bases: TGCAGCGTTCCCGACAGGACCGGGGAGCTGTTTTTT.

This clonotype was detected a few times. The chain uses TRBV18 and TRBJ2-1; 8 positions match TRBD1. Looked up from germline, CDR1 is KGHSH and CDR2 is LQKENI. Trimming took 3 bases from V and 6 from J; bases not matched to a gene: 7. The CDR3 runs to 15 residues. CDR3 loop: CASSPTGQGVNEQFF. The CDR3 bases are TGTGCCAGCTCACCGACAGGACAGGGAGTCAATGAGCAGTTCTTC.

The gene calls are TRBV9 and TRBJ2-2, with 9 bases identical to TRBD2. This CDR3 contains 16 residues. The V gene's germline CDR1 is SGDLS and CDR2 YYNGEE. The V segment lost 4 bases and the J segment 4 bases; nucleotides outside the gene matches: 8. CDR3 sequence reads: CASSLSGGPGTGELFF. In DNA form, the CDR3 reads TGTGCCAGCAGCCTGAGCGGGGGGCCGGGCACCGGGGAGCTGTTTTTT.

This clonotype was counted a few times. V usage is TRBV5-1 and J usage is TRBJ1-1, with 9 nucleotides matching TRBD1. The CDR3 runs to 14 residues. V lost 6 bases to trimming and J lost 5 bases; unmatched junction nucleotides: 8. The germline V gene encodes CDR1 SGHRS and CDR2 YFSETQ. The CDR3 DNA reads TGCGCCAGCATACCGACAGGGGGGAGGACTGAAGCTTTCTTT. Translated, it gives CASIPTGGRTEAFF.